Listed below are T cell receptor beta chains from one sample, sequenced in a study of blood T cell repertoires in COVID-19. Method: immunoSEQ multiplex PCR; TCRdb's copy keeps in-frame clones and lacks some. The sample gives about 220,000 clones, roughly 80% of which show up once; about 4.8% is in the top ten. Sequencing was done on a sample of peripheral blood. These receptors were taken from a woman aged 65 to 85 with acute or convalescent COVID-19. Each CDR3 is given with its conserved first and last residue. D genes are given only for firm matches. Expanded clones are given a class, and other clones once, few, many or no size at all.

abundance: NA
v_gene: TRBV2
j_gene: TRBJ2-5
d_gene: TRBD2
CDR3nt: TGTGCCAGCAGCGGACTAGCGGTGCAAGAGACCCAGTACTTC
CDR3aa: CASSGLAVQETQYF

abundance: NA
v_gene: TRBV7-2
j_gene: TRBJ1-3
d_gene: NA
CDR3nt: TGTGCCAGCAGCTCGGACAGCTACTCTGGAAACACCATATATTTT
CDR3aa: CASSSDSYSGNTIYF

abundance: NA
v_gene: TRBV2
j_gene: TRBJ1-4
d_gene: NA
CDR3nt: TGTGCCAGCAGTGAAGAGACACTGGCAACTAATGAAAAACTGTTTTTT
CDR3aa: CASSEETLATNEKLFF

abundance: once
v_gene: TRBV3-1/TRBV3-2
j_gene: TRBJ2-5
d_gene: NA
CDR3nt: TGTGCCAGCAGCCAAGAAATAGCAACGGAGACCCAGTACTTC
CDR3aa: CASSQEIATETQYF

abundance: NA
v_gene: TRBV7-2
j_gene: TRBJ2-3
d_gene: NA
CDR3nt: TGTGCCAGCAGCTTCTCCCCCGGCACAGATACGCAGTATTTT
CDR3aa: CASSFSPGTDTQYF

abundance: NA
v_gene: TRBV11-2
j_gene: TRBJ1-1
d_gene: NA
CDR3nt: TGTGCCAGCAGCTTAACCGGGGCTGAAGCTTTCTTT
CDR3aa: CASSLTGAEAFF

abundance: once
v_gene: TRBV6-5
j_gene: TRBJ2-2
d_gene: TRBD1
CDR3nt: TGTGCCAGCAGTTACCTTGGCAGGGGGACGGTCGGGGAGCTGTTTTTT
CDR3aa: CASSYLGRGTVGELFF

abundance: NA
v_gene: TRBV20-1
j_gene: TRBJ2-7
d_gene: TRBD1
CDR3nt: TGCAGTGCTAGTGACCGGACAGGGACAGGCTACGAGCAGTACTTC
CDR3aa: CSASDRTGTGYEQYF

abundance: NA
v_gene: TRBV2
j_gene: TRBJ2-1
d_gene: TRBD2
CDR3nt: TGTGCCAGCAGTGATAATAGCGGGGTCTCCTACAATGAGCAGTTCTTC
CDR3aa: CASSDNSGVSYNEQFF

abundance: NA
v_gene: TRBV5-1
j_gene: TRBJ1-3
d_gene: TRBD1
CDR3nt: TGCGCCAGCAGGCGGACAGGGGGGACGGGAAACACCATATATTTT
CDR3aa: CASRRTGGTGNTIYF

abundance: NA
v_gene: TRBV23-1
j_gene: TRBJ2-7
d_gene: TRBD1
CDR3nt: TGCGCCAGCAGTCAATCGCCGGGACAGTGGCACGAGCAGTACTTC
CDR3aa: CASSQSPGQWHEQYF